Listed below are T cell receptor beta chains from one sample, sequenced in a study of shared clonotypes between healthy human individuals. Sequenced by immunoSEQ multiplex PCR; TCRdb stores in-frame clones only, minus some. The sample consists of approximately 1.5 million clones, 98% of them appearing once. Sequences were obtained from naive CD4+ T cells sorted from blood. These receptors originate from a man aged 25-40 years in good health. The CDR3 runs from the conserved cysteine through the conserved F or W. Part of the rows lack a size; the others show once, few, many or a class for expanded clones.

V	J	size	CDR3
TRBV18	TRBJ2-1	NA	CASSPGLAGLKFF
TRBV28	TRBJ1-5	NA	CASEPEGETYSNQPQHF
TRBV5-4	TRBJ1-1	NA	CASRRGQTYTEAFF
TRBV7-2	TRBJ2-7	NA	CASRSQRGSSYEQYF
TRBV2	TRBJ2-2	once	CASSFSGLAGELFF
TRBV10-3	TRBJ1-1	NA	CAIREVTEAFF
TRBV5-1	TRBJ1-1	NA	CASSPDKTGGEAFF
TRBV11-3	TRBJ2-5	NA	CASSPGGEETQYF
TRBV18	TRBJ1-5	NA	CASSPLPGQGGQPQHF
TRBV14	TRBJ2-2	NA	CASSQRTSGNTGELFF
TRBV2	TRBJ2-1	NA	CASSEIGLAGGNEQFF
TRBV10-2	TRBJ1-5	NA	CASRDRNQPQHF
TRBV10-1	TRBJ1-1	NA	CASSESGRGNTEAFF
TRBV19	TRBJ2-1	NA	CASMAYSRPYNEQFF
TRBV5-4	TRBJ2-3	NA	CASSSTPDTQYF
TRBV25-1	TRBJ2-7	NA	CASSDGQRNEQYF
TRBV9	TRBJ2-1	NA	CASSVDWQGNEQFF
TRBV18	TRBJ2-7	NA	CASSKSASGSYEQYF
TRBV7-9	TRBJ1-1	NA	CASSYRGTGGEAFF
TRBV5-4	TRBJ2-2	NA	CASSLAPVGGDTGELFF
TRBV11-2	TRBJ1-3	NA	CASSLVSQPSSGNTIYF
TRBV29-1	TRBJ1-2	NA	CSVQSSGTGSRGYTF
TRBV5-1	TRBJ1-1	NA	CASSLIGRMNTEAFF
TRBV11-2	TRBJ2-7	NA	CASRRPGKGGTYEQYF
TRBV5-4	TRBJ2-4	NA	CASSFREGKNIQYF
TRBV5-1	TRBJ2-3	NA	CASSFQGSSDTQYF
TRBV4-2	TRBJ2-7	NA	CASSQGARQDYEQYF
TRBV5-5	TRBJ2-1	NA	CASHRQGDQEQFF
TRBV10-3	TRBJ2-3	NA	CAINRGSTDTQYF
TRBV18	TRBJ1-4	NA	CASSPFNSQGHEKLFF
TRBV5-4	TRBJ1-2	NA	CASSQRTGAYGYTF
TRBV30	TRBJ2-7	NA	CAWSVDQRYEQYF